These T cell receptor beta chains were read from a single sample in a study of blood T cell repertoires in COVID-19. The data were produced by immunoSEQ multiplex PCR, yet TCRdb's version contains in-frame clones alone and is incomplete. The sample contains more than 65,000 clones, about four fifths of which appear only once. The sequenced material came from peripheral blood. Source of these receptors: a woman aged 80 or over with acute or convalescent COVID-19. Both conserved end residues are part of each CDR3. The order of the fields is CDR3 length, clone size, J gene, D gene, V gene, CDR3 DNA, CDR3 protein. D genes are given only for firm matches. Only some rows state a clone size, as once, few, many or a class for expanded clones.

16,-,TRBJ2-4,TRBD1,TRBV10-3,TGTGCCATCAGTGAAGACAGGGCCTTAGCCAAAAACATTCAGTACTTC,CAISEDRALAKNIQYF
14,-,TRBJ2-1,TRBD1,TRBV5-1,TGCGCCAGCAGCTCCGGACAGGGGTACGATGAGCAGTTCTTC,CASSSGQGYDEQFF
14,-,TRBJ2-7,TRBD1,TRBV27,TGTGCCAGCAGACCGGGACAGTCGCTCTACGAGCAGTACTTC,CASRPGQSLYEQYF
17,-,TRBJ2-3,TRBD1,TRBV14,TGTGCCAGCAGCCAAGCCGGGACAGGGCTTTTCGCAGATACGCAGTATTTT,CASSQAGTGLFADTQYF
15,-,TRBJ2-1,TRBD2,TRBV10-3,TGTGCCATCAGTGAACCGGGAGGGCCGGCAAATGAGCAGTTCTTC,CAISEPGGPANEQFF
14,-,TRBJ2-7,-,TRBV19,TGTGCCAGTAGTTTCCTCGGACAAATCTACGAGCAGTACTTC,CASSFLGQIYEQYF
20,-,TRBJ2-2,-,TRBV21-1,TGTGCCAGCAGCAAAGCCACTTCCTTAGAACAGGGTGATCCCACCGGGGAGCTGTTTTTT,CASSKATSLEQGDPTGELFF
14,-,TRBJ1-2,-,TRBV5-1,TGCGCCAGCAGCTTGGGGGCTATTAACTATGGCTACACCTTC,CASSLGAINYGYTF
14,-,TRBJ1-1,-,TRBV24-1,TGTGCCACCAGTGACGGCGGGTTAGGTAGGCCGGCTTTCTTT,CATSDGGLGRPAFF
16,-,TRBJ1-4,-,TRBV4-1,TGCGCCAGCAGCCAACCATACAGAAGAGTTGGTGAAAAACTGTTTTTT,CASSQPYRRVGEKLFF
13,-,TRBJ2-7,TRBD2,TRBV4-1,TGCGCCAGCAGCCACGGACTAGCCTACGAGCAGTACTTC,CASSHGLAYEQYF
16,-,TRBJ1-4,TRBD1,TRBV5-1,TGCGCCAGCAGCTTTGGGGGGACAGGGACTAATGAAAAACTGTTTTTT,CASSFGGTGTNEKLFF
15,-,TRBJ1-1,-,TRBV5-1,TGCGCCAGCAGCTCCGGGAGGCAGGGGAGCACTGAAGCTTTCTTT,CASSSGRQGSTEAFF
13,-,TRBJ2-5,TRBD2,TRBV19,TGTGCCAGTATGGGAGCGGGACGAGAGACCCAGTACTTC,CASMGAGRETQYF
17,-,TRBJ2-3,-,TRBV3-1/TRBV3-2,TGTGCCAGCAGCCAAGTTCCCCGCGGGGCAAGCACAGATACGCAGTATTTT,CASSQVPRGASTDTQYF
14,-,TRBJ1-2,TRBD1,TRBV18,TGTGCCAGCTCACCAAGAACAGGGGCAGATGGCTACACCTTC,CASSPRTGADGYTF
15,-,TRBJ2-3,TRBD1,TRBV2,TGTGCCAGCAGTAAGACAGGGGTCGGATTGGATACGCAGTATTTT,CASSKTGVGLDTQYF
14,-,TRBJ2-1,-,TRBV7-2,TGTGCCAGCAGCTTAGACAATCGGGGTCGTGAGCAGTTCTTC,CASSLDNRGREQFF
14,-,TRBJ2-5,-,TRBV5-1,TGCGCCAGCAGCGCGGGACAGTACCAAGAGACCCAGTACTTC,CASSAGQYQETQYF
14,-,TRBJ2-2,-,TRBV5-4,TGTGCCAGCAGCACTACCTGGGACACCGGGGAGCTGTTTTTT,CASSTTWDTGELFF
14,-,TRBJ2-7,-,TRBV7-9,TGTGCCAGCAGTTGGCCTGGGCGTTCCTACGAGCAGTACTTC,CASSWPGRSYEQYF
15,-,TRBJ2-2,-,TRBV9,TGTGCCAGCACCCTAGGTCTTCAGAACACCGGGGAGCTGTTTTTT,CASTLGLQNTGELFF
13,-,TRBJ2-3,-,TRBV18,TGTGCCAGCTCACCCCCCTCCGGAGATACGCAGTATTTT,CASSPPSGDTQYF
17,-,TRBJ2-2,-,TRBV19,TGTGCCAGTAGTATATCCGCGGTTAGCGGAAACACCGGGGAGCTGTTTTTT,CASSISAVSGNTGELFF
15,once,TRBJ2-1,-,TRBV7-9,TGTGCCAGCAGCTTACTTATCGGCTCCTACAATGAGCAGTTCTTC,CASSLLIGSYNEQFF
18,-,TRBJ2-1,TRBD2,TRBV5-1,TGCGCCAGCAGCTTACCCGGGACTAGCGGGAGCTCCTACAATGAGCAGTTCTTC,CASSLPGTSGSSYNEQFF
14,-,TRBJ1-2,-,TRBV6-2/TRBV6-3,TGTGCCAGCAGTTACGGGGCAGGGATCTATGGCTACACCTTC,CASSYGAGIYGYTF
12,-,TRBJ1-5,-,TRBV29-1,TGCAGCGTGGGGGCTTTGAATCAGCCCCAGCATTTT,CSVGALNQPQHF
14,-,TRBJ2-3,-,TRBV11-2,TGTGCCAGCAGCCCAACGGTGGGCGCAGATACGCAGTATTTT,CASSPTVGADTQYF
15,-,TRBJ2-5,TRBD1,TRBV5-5,TGTGCCAGCAGTTACCGACAGGGGGCAAGGGAGACCCAGTACTTC,CASSYRQGARETQYF
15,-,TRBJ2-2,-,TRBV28,TGTGCCAGCACGAGGAGAAGAGCGGTTAACGGGGAGCTGTTTTTT,CASTRRRAVNGELFF
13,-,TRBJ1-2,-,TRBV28,TGTGCCAGCACGCTCCGGGGGAACTATGGCTACACCTTC,CASTLRGNYGYTF
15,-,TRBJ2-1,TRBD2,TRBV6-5,TGTGCCAGCAGGGGCGGGGGGACCTCCTACAATGAGCAGTTCTTC,CASRGGGTSYNEQFF
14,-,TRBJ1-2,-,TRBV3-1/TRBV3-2,TGTGCCAGCAGCACCCAGGGTTTTTACTATGGCTACACCTTC,CASSTQGFYYGYTF
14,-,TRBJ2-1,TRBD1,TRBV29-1,TGCAGCGTGCTGGGACAGGGAACCTACAATGAGCAGTTCTTC,CSVLGQGTYNEQFF
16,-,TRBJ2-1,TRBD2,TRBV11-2,TGTGCCAGCAGCTTAGGGGACTACCTACGTTACAATGAGCAGTTCTTC,CASSLGDYLRYNEQFF
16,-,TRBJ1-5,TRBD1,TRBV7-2,TGTGCCAGCAGCTTGTCGACAGGGACCAGCAATCAGCCCCAGCATTTT,CASSLSTGTSNQPQHF
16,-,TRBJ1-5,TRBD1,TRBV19,TGTGCCAGTAGTTTACGGACAGGGGGGGGCAATCAGCCCCAGCATTTT,CASSLRTGGGNQPQHF
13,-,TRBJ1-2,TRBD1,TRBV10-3,TGTGCCATCACGATCGGGACAGGGGGTGGCTACACCTTC,CAITIGTGGGYTF
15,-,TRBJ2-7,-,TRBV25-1,TGTGCCAGCAGTGGGTGGACAGTCGCTGGGTACGAGCAGTACTTC,CASSGWTVAGYEQYF
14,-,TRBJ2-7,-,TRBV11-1,TGTGCCAGCAGCCCCGGACTGAGTTCCTACGAGCAGTACTTC,CASSPGLSSYEQYF